This paragraph reports one TCR beta chain. This sample is part of a study of T cells in Graves' hyperthyroidism and ophthalmopathy. Regions amplified from RNA transcripts were the TCR beta CDR3 regions. The HTBI primer set drove a first-round RT-PCR of the TCR CDR3. TCRdb independently ran MiXCR on the multiplex PCR reads; one entry per CDR3 protein. Of around 540,000 distinct CDR3 sequences listed, 46% were seen once; the top ten hold about 7.8%. The authors deemed Graves' hyperthyroidism stable absent ophthalmopathy progression within 18 months. Patients aged 18 to 65 had newly diagnosed hyperthyroidism that had lasted under 2 months. Uncontrolled infection, other autoimmune disease, pregnancy or lactation barred patients from enrollment. The diagnostic basis comprised clinical symptoms, serum thyroxine and TRAb, thyroid ultrasound and orbital computed tomography. The V gene's germline CDR1 is MNHNS and CDR2 SASEGT. Trimming took off 6 bases at V and 8 bases at J, with 11 bases between the two ends. The CDR3 consists of 13 residues.

V and J are TRBV6-1 and TRBJ1-6; no reliable D call. Sequencing was done on a sample of peripheral blood or thyroid tissue (not recorded which). The receptor's source is a woman younger than 30 with Graves' hyperthyroidism. As DNA, the CDR3 is TGTGCCAGCAGAAGAGAGACGGATTCACCCCTCCACTTT. Translated: CASRRETDSPLHF.